This TCR beta chain was identified during a study of blood T cell repertoires in COVID-19. V dropped 0 bases and J dropped 4 bases, with 10 bases sitting between them. Germline values: CDR1 SGDLS, CDR2 YYNGEE. The CDR3 is 15 residues long. Sequencing was performed with immunoSEQ multiplex PCR; in TCRdb, only in-frame clones are kept and a portion is missing. The sample comprises 130,000 to 150,000 clones, about 80% of which are singletons, and 8.8% rests with the top ten. This clonotype was sampled from a woman over 75 in a cohort sampled during active or convalescent COVID-19. Specimen: peripheral blood. The chain recombines TRBV9 with TRBJ2-2; no reliable D call. Here the CDR3 DNA reads TGTGCCAGCAGCGTAGGCAGGCAGACCACCGGGGAGCTGTTTTTT. Its protein product is CASSVGRQTTGELFF.